This T cell receptor (beta chain) came from a study of radiotherapy plus CTLA-4 blockade in lung cancer. Some clones are missing from TCRdb's copy, which holds only in-frame ones; the method was immunoSEQ multiplex PCR. The sample contains 75,000 to 100,000 clones, 88% of which appear only once. General observations from the study: An expansion of tumor-derived TCR clones occurred in blood after radiotherapy plus ipilimumab.

Germline CDR1 reads SNHLY; CDR2 reads FYNNEI. V was shortened by 5 bases and J by 4 bases, with 14 bases between the two germline ends. The CDR3 runs to 14 residues. With regard to this clone: Its antigen is not known.

The receptor was isolated from a human donor with non-small cell lung cancer that progressed on radiotherapy plus ipilimumab. This sequence joins TRBV2 and TRBJ2-5; D gene ambiguous. Sequencing used peripheral blood, obtained from a patient treated with radiotherapy plus ipilimumab. CDR3 nucleotides: TGTGCCAGCAGTCCGGAAGCCATTGCAGAGACCCAGTACTTC. Translated, it gives CASSPEAIAETQYF.